The sequence of this T cell receptor beta chain was determined in a study of identical twins. Broader study findings: In beta out-of-frame sequences, the excess sharing between twins was weaker.

In TCRdb, the 5' RACE reads were re-called with MiXCR into one record per CDR3 protein. The sample carries nearly 650,000 distinct CDR3 sequences, roughly 7.2% recorded once. The CDR3 is 14 residues long. The V end was cut by 5 bases, the J end by 1 base, with 14 bases between. Looked up from germline, CDR1 is SQVTM and CDR2 is ANQGSEA. Notes on this clonotype: Antigen unknown.

The sample was also reused in another study, on yellow fever vaccine responses in identical twins.

The sample consisted of PBMCs. The source of this sequence is a woman aged 18-29 years in good health. The rearrangement links TRBV29-1 to TRBJ1-1, with a tentative D call TRBD1 (5 bases). The CDR3 nucleotides read TGCAGCGTTATTAAGGGGCCGACGAACACTGAAGCTTTCTTT. Translated, it gives CSVIKGPTNTEAFF.